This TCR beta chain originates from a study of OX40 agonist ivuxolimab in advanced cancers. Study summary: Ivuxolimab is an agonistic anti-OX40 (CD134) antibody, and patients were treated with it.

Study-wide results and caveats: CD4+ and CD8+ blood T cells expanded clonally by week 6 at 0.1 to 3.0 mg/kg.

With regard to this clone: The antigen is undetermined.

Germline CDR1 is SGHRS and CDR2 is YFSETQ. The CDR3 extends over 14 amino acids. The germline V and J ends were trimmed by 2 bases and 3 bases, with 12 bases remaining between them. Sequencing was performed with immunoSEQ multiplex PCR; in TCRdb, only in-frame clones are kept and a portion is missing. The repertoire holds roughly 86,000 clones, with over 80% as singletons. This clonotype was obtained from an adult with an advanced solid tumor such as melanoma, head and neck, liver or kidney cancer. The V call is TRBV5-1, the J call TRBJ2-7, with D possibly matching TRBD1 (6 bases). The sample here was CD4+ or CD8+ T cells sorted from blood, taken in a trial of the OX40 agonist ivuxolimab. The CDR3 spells CASSLLTGIYEQYF. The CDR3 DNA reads TGCGCCAGCAGCTTATTAACAGGGATCTACGAGCAGTACTTC.